This T cell receptor beta chain was obtained from a study of graft-versus-host responses after intestinal transplantation. General study points: Ileal or blood samples showed some GvH clones first, and such clones were also found in recipient marrow. Within the allografts of patients who had graft-donor T cell macrochimerism, graft-versus-host to host-versus-graft clonal ratios were high.

Germline loops: CDR1 LNHDA, CDR2 SQIVND (reference sequence). V dropped 8 bases and J dropped 2 bases, with 21 bases sitting between them. The CDR3 spans 17 residues. Sequencing was performed with immunoSEQ multiplex PCR; in TCRdb, only in-frame clones are kept and a portion is missing. The sample contains roughly 25,000 clones, just under 40% of which appear only once. Co-plating was performed using some 200,000 CFSE-labeled responder cells and some 200,000 irradiated, violet-dye-labeled stimulator cells. Proliferating CFSE-low CD3+CD4+ and CD3+CD8+ responders were sorted after the reaction. The sample in question was alloreactive CD4+ T cells from a mixed lymphocyte reaction culture, obtained before intestinal transplant. Sample subset: CFSE-low proliferating T cells sorted from approximately 6-day pre-transplant mixed lymphocyte reaction (GvH or HvG direction). The rearrangement joins TRBV19 to TRBJ2-2; the D gene is possibly TRBD2 (7 bases). This TCR was sampled from a human patient who received an intestinal transplant. The CDR3 loop reads CASGGPRWGGNTGELFF. CDR3 nucleotides: TGTGCCAGTGGGGGGCCCCGATGGGGGGGTAACACCGGGGAGCTGTTTTTT. The full variable domain, with the rest looked up from reference TRBV19 and TRBJ2-2, is DGGITQSPKYLFRKEGQNVTLSCEQNLNHDAMYWYRQDPGQGLRLIYYSQIVNDFQKGDIAEGYSVSREKKESFPLTVTSAQKNPTAFYLCASGGPRWGGNTGELFFGEGSRLTVL.